This T cell receptor (beta chain) was captured by sequencing in a study of blood T cell repertoires in COVID-19. Turning to the study itself: In each case, the material was cDNA or gDNA derived from T cells, B-cell-depleted T cells, or PBMCs.

The germline V gene has CDR1 LGHDT and CDR2 YNNKEL (reference sequence). The CDR3 has 17 residues. V gave up 0 bases and J gave up 6 bases, with 18 bases separating them. Repertoires were generated with immunoSEQ multiplex PCR, while TCRdb's copy carries only in-frame clones and drops some. This table has over 130,000 clones, 84% appearing once. This clonotype was sampled from a woman aged 55-69 years with acute or convalescent COVID-19. Input material: peripheral blood. The chain combines TRBV3-1 (or the pseudogene TRBV3-2) with TRBJ2-1; D is undetermined. The CDR3 DNA follows: TGTGCCAGCAGCCAAGATGGTCTCTCACTAACCTCCAATGAGCAGTTCTTC. Encoded protein: CASSQDGLSLTSNEQFF.